The 16 T cell receptor beta chains below come from one sample, sequenced in a study of blood T cell repertoires in COVID-19. Some clones are missing from TCRdb's copy, which holds only in-frame ones; the method was immunoSEQ multiplex PCR. Among about 210,000 clones, almost 85% were seen once, and the ten largest hold approximately 8%. The sample consisted of peripheral blood. The receptors shown here come from a woman between 45 and 65 years old with active or convalescent COVID-19.

The V and J genes are TRBV11-1 and TRBJ1-5; no definite D call. The germline CDR1 and CDR2 sequences are SGHAT and FQDESV (reference sequence). V dropped 1 base and J dropped 5 bases, with 6 bases sitting between them. The length of the CDR3 is 13 residues. In nucleotides, the CDR3 is TGTGCCAGCAGCTTAGATCTAGATCAGCCCCAGCATTTT. It is translated as CASSLDLDQPQHF.

The V call is TRBV4-1, the J call TRBJ1-4, with D possibly being TRBD1 (6 bases). The germline CDR1 and CDR2 sequences are MGHRA and YSYEKL. This CDR3 is 17 amino acids long. Between the trimmed V and J ends, which lost 1 base and 4 bases, there was a span of 16 bases. The CDR3 loop reads CASSQADAGDYNEKLFF. The CDR3 nucleotides are TGCGCCAGCAGCCAAGCGGACGCAGGGGACTATAATGAAAAACTGTTTTTT.

V usage is TRBV4-1 and J usage is TRBJ2-7, with 11 bases identical to TRBD2. V was pared by 4 bases and J by 3 bases, with 5 bases of the junction left unmatched. CDR1 is MGHRA and CDR2 is YSYEKL in the germline V gene. The length of the CDR3 is 15 residues. For the CDR3, the DNA is TGCGCCAGCAGCCGCGGGACTAGCGGTAACTACGAGCAGTACTTC. Protein: CASSRGTSGNYEQYF.

In nucleotides, the CDR3 is TGTGCCACCAGCAGCATGGCCTTCAATGAGCAGTTCTTC. Protein product: CATSSMAFNEQFF. This chain uses TRBV15 with TRBJ2-1; no reliable D call. In germline, CDR1 is LNHNV, CDR2 YYDKDF (reference sequence). This CDR3 region has 13 residues. V lost 3 bases to trimming and J lost 6 bases, with 9 bases between them.

The CDR3 nucleotides read TGTGCCAGCAGCCTAGACAGGGTGGGAGGCTACACCTTC. Amino acid sequence: CASSLDRVGGYTF. The chain combines TRBV3-1 (or the pseudogene TRBV3-2) with TRBJ1-2, with TRBD1 identical over 7 bases. From germline, CDR1 is LGHDT and CDR2 YNNKEL (reference sequence). The CDR3 spans 13 residues. V shed 4 bases and J 8 bases; nucleotides not matched to a gene: 7.

The chain links TRBV5-4 to TRBJ2-5, with D possibly matching TRBD1 (6 bases). CDR3 length equals 15 residues. Trimming removed 4 bases from V and 3 bases from J, with 16 bases in between. The germline CDR1 and CDR2 sequences are SGHNT and YYREEE (reference sequence). The CDR3, as DNA: TGTGCCAGCAGCCAACAAACAGGGTCAAAAGAGACCCAGTACTTC. It specifies CASSQQTGSKETQYF.

This clone was seen just once. Sequence at one end of the junction differs from germline and may be a read error. The chain joins TRBV27 to TRBJ2-1; D remains unclear. The CDR3 extends over 11 amino acids. Germline assignment: CDR1 MNHEY and CDR2 SMNVEV (reference sequence). CDR3 region: CASGSNNEQFF. Written as DNA, the CDR3 is TGTGCCAGCGGCTCCAACAATGAGCAGTTCTTC.

The chain links TRBV5-1 to TRBJ1-2; D is possibly TRBD1 (5 bases). CDR3 length equals 14 residues. In germline, CDR1 is SGHRS, CDR2 YFSETQ. Trimming removed 3 bases at V and 3 bases at J, with 12 bases between. CDR3 protein: CASSWGGADYGYTF. The CDR3 DNA sequence: TGCGCCAGCAGCTGGGGGGGAGCAGACTATGGCTACACCTTC.

V usage is TRBV6-6 and J usage is TRBJ2-6; possible D gene TRBD1, 6 bases. CDR3 length equals 15 residues. The germline CDR1 and CDR2 sequences are MNHNY and SVGAGI (reference sequence). The V end was cut by 7 bases, the J end by 1 base, with 11 bases between. CDR3 amino acids: CASTNRESGANVLTF. The CDR3, as DNA: TGTGCCAGCACCAACAGGGAATCTGGGGCCAACGTCCTGACTTTC.

The V and J genes are TRBV30 and TRBJ1-5, with D maybe TRBD1 (5 bases). Germline assignment: CDR1 GTSNPN and CDR2 SVGIG (reference sequence). With 3 bases removed from V and 6 bases from J, the gap between germline ends came to 21 bases. The CDR3 runs 16 residues. For the CDR3, the DNA is TGTGCCTGGAGGGCTCCGGGGGGGAAGTATGCTCAGCCCCAGCATTTT. Amino acids: CAWRAPGGKYAQPQHF. Full variable domain (rest looked up from reference TRBV30 and TRBJ1-5): SQTIHQWPATLVQPVGSPLSLECTVEGTSNPNLYWYRQAAGRGLQLLFYSVGIGQISSEVPQNLSASRPQDRQFILSSKKLLLSDSGFYLCAWRAPGGKYAQPQHFGDGTRLSIL.

The V gene is TRBV3-1 (or the pseudogene TRBV3-2), the J gene TRBJ1-5, with no clear D. CDR3 size: 14 residues. Germline loops: CDR1 LGHDT, CDR2 YNNKEL (reference sequence). V was shortened by 7 bases and J by 3 bases, with 13 bases between the two germline ends. DNA for the CDR3: TGTGCCAGCACCCTCGGGAAGGACAATCAGCCCCAGCATTTT. Translating gives CASTLGKDNQPQHF.

This clone was seen just once. This chain links TRBV6-5 with TRBJ2-7, with D possibly TRBD1 on 5 matching bases. The germline V gene has CDR1 MNHEY and CDR2 SVGAGI. The germline V and J ends were trimmed by 9 bases and 3 bases, with 9 bases remaining between them. The CDR3 totals 11 residues. As DNA, the CDR3 is TGTGCCAGTTCAGGGAACTACGAGCAGTACGTC. This encodes CASSGNYEQYV.

This chain uses TRBV29-1 with TRBJ2-7; D possibly corresponds to TRBD2 (5 bases). The CDR3 consists of 12 residues. Between the trimmed V and J ends, which lost 7 bases and 10 bases, there was a span of 20 bases. CDR1 and CDR2 (germline): SQVTM, ANQGSEA. In DNA form, the CDR3 reads TGCAGCGCCTCTTCACTAGGTGGTGAACAGTACGTC. Translation gives CSASSLGGEQYV.

V and J are TRBV12-3 or TRBV12-4 and TRBJ1-2, with D perhaps TRBD1 (5 bases). V was trimmed by 3 bases and J by 3 bases, leaving 8 bases between them. The CDR3 runs to 13 residues. The CDR3 reads CASSLGGDYGYTF. The CDR3 DNA sequence: TGTGCCAGCAGTTTGGGGGGGGACTATGGCTACACCTTC.

The chain uses TRBV28 and TRBJ1-1, with unresolved D. The CDR3 loop spans 15 amino acids. V was trimmed by 5 bases and J by 0 bases, leaving 13 bases between them. The germline V gene encodes CDR1 MDHEN and CDR2 SYDVKM. The CDR3 loop reads CASSLGFRLNTEAFF. In nucleotides, the CDR3 is TGTGCCAGCAGTCTCGGATTCAGGTTGAACACTGAAGCTTTCTTT.

The rearrangement links TRBV2 to TRBJ2-7; the D gene is possibly TRBD1 (6 bases). Looked up from germline, CDR1 is SNHLY and CDR2 is FYNNEI. Trimming took off 5 bases at V and 2 bases at J, with 13 bases between the two ends. The length of the CDR3 is 14 residues. For the CDR3, the DNA is TGTGCCAGCAGTTACCGGGACACTGCCTACGAGCAGTACTTC. Its protein product is CASSYRDTAYEQYF.